This T cell receptor beta chain is drawn from a study of T-cell memory formation after mild COVID-19. Study-level information: Clusters were largely donor specific.

TCRdb reprocessed the 5' RACE reads with MiXCR, giving one entry per CDR3 protein. The sample lists 250,000 to 300,000 distinct CDR3 sequences, around 15% occurring once. The germline V gene has CDR1 SEHNR and CDR2 FQNEAQ (reference sequence). Unmatched junction bases numbered 9, after V lost 4 bases and J lost 4 bases. The CDR3 extends over 15 amino acids. This rearrangement joins TRBV7-9 to TRBJ1-2; 7 bases align to TRBD1. Sequencing was done on a sample of PBMCs or a T cell subset sorted from them (not recorded which). The source is a man aged 18 to 29 who had mild COVID-19 (a few samples of this study predate the infection). Cell type and time point are not known. This CDR3 is CASSSTDRNPYGYTF. The CDR3 DNA sequence: TGTGCCAGCAGCTCGACGGACAGGAACCCCTATGGCTACACCTTC. The full variable domain, rest sourced from reference TRBV7-9 and TRBJ1-2, is DTGVSQNPRHKITKRGQNVTFRCDPISEHNRLYWYRQTLGQGPEFLTYFQNEAQLEKSRLLSDRFSAERPKGSFSTLEIQRTEQGDSAMYLCASSSTDRNPYGYTFGSGTRLTVV.